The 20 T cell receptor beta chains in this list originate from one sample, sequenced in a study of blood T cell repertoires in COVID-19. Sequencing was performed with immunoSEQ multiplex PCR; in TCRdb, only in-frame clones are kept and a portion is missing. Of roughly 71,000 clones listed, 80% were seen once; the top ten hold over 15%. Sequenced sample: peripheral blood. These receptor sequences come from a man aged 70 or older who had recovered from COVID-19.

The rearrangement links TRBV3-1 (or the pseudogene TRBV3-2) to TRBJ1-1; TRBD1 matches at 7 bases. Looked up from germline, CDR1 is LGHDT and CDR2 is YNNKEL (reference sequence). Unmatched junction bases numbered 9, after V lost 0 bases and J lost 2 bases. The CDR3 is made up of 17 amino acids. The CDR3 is CASSQEWVGQNNTEAFF. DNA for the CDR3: TGTGCCAGCAGCCAAGAATGGGTGGGACAGAACAACACTGAAGCTTTCTTT.

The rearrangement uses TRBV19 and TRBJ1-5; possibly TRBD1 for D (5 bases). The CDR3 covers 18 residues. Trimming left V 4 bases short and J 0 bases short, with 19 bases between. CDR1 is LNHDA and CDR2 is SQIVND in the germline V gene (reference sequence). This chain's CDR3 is CASSTNSGRGRSNQPQHF. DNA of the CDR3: TGTGCCAGTAGTACCAATAGCGGGAGGGGTCGTAGCAATCAGCCCCAGCATTTT.

This CDR3 is CASSQGPSGRDRYF. The CDR3, as DNA: TGTGCCAGCAGCCAAGGCCCTAGCGGGAGGGATAGGTACTTC. V and J are TRBV3-1 (or the pseudogene TRBV3-2) and TRBJ2-5; 12 bases match TRBD2. V shed 1 base, J shed 13 bases, and the junction held 7 bases outside the gene matches. Per germline, CDR1 LGHDT and CDR2 YNNKEL (reference sequence). The CDR3 runs 14 residues.

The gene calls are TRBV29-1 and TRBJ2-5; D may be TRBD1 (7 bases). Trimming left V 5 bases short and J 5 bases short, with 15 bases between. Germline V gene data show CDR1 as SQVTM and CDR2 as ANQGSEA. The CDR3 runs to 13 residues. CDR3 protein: CSVRQGGSETQYF. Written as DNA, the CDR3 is TGCAGCGTTCGACAGGGAGGATCTGAGACCCAGTACTTC.

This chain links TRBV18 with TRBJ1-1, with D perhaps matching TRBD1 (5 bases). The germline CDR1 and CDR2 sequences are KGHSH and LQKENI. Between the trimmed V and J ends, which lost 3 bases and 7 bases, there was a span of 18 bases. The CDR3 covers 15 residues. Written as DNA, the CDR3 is TGTGCCAGCTCACCTAACCCGAGCGGGGACGGTGAAGCTTTCTTT. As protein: CASSPNPSGDGEAFF.

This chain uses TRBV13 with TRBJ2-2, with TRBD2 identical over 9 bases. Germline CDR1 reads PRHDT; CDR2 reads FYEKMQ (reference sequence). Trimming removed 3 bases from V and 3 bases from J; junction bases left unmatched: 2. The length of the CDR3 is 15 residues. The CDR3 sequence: CASSLSGGYTGELFF. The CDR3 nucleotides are TGTGCCAGCAGCTTGAGCGGGGGGTACACCGGGGAGCTGTTTTTT. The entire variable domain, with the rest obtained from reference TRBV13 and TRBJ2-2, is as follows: AAGVIQSPRHLIKEKRETATLKCYPIPRHDTVYWYQQGPGQDPQFLISFYEKMQSDKGSIPDRFSAQQFSDYHSELNMSSLELGDSALYFCASSLSGGYTGELFFGEGSRLTVL.

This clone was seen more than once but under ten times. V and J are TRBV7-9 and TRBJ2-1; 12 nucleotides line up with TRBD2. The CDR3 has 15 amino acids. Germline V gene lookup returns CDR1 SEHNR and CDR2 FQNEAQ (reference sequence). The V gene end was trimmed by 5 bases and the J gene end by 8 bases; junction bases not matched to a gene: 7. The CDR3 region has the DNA TGTGCCAGCAGCCGACTAGCGGGAGAGTCTGATGAGCAGTTCTTC. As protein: CASSRLAGESDEQFF.

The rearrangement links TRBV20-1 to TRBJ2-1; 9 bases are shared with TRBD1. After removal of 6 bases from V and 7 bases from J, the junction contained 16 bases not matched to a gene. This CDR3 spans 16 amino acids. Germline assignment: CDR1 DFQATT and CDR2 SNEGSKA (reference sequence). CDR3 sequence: CSASSFGTGIGNEQFF. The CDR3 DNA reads TGCAGTGCCAGTAGTTTCGGGACAGGGATAGGGAATGAGCAGTTCTTC.

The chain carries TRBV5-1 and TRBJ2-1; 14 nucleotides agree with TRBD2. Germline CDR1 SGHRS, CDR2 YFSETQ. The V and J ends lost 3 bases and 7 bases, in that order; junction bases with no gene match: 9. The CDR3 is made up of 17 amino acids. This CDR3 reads CASSWTGTSGSVNEQFF. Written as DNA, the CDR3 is TGCGCCAGCAGCTGGACCGGGACTAGCGGGAGTGTAAATGAGCAGTTCTTC.

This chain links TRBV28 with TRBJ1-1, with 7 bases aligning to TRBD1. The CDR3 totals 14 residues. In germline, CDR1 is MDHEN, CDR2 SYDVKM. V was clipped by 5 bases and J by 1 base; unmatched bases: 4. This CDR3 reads CASSTTGENTEAFF. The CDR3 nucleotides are TGTGCCAGCAGTACTACAGGGGAGAACACTGAAGCTTTCTTT.

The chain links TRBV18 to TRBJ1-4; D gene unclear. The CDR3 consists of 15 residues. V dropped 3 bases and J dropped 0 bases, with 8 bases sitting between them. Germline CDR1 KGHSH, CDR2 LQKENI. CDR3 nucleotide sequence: TGTGCCAGCTCACCCGAAACATCAACTAATGAAAAACTGTTTTTT. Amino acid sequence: CASSPETSTNEKLFF.

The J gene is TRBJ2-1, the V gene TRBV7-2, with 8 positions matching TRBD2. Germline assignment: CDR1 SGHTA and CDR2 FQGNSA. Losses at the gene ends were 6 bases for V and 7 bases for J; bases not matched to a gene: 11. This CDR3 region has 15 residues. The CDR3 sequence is CASRNPGSGRNEQFF. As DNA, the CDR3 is TGTGCCAGCAGGAACCCGGGGAGCGGGAGAAATGAGCAGTTCTTC. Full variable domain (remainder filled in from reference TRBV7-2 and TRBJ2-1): GAGVSQSPSNKVTEKGKDVELRCDPISGHTALYWYRQSLGQGLEFLIYFQGNSAPDKSGLPSDRFSAERTGGSVSTLTIQRTQQEDSAVYLCASRNPGSGRNEQFFGPGTRLTVL.

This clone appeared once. As DNA, the CDR3 is TGTGCCAGCAGAAGGACAGGGCAGGATACGCAGTATTTT. Its protein is CASRRTGQDTQYF. The chain combines TRBV19 with TRBJ2-3, with 8 bases fitting TRBD1. The CDR3 covers 13 residues. V lost 9 bases to trimming and J lost 6 bases; unmatched junction nucleotides: 8. Per the germline V gene, CDR1 is LNHDA and CDR2 is SQIVND (reference sequence).

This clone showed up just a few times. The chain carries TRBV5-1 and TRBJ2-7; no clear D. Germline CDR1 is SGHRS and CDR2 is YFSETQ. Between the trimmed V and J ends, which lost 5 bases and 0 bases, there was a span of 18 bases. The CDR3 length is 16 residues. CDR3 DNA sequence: TGCGCCAGCAGACTTGACTGGTACGCGAGCTCCTACGAGCAGTACTTC. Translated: CASRLDWYASSYEQYF.

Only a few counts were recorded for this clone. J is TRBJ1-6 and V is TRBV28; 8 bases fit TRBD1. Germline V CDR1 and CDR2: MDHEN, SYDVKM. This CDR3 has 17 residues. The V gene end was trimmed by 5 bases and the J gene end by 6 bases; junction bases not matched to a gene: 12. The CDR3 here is CASSADRTGMPNSPLHF. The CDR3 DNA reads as TGTGCCAGCAGTGCAGATCGGACAGGGATGCCTAATTCACCCCTCCACTTT.

The CDR3 here is CASSQGADGYTF. The CDR3 DNA sequence: TGTGCCAGCAGCCAGGGGGCGGATGGCTACACCTTC. V gene TRBV28 combines with J gene TRBJ1-2, with TRBD1 identical over 8 bases. Trimming at V came to 6 bases and at J to 6 bases, leaving 3 bases not matched to a gene. This CDR3 is 12 amino acids long. Germline V gives CDR1 MDHEN, CDR2 SYDVKM.

The CDR3 region has the DNA TGTGCCAGCAGTCTTGCACTAGCGGGAGGGCCCGGTGAGCAGTTCTTC. Translating it yields CASSLALAGGPGEQFF. The chain joins TRBV28 to TRBJ2-1; 13 nucleotides line up with TRBD2. Germline CDR1 reads MDHEN; CDR2 reads SYDVKM. Unmatched junction bases numbered 10, after V lost 5 bases and J lost 9 bases. The CDR3 is made up of 16 amino acids.

The CDR3 here is CASAKPIRGPADTQYF. CDR3 in DNA: TGTGCCAGCGCCAAACCGATCAGGGGGCCCGCAGATACGCAGTATTTT. The gene calls are TRBV28 and TRBJ2-3, with 8 nucleotides matching TRBD1. CDR3 size: 16 residues. The germline V gene encodes CDR1 MDHEN and CDR2 SYDVKM. Trimming took 8 bases from V and 4 from J; bases not matched to a gene: 14.

The CDR3 nucleotides are TGTGCCAGTAGTCCCTCCCAGGTCACCTCGAACACCGGGGAGCTGTTTTTT. Translated: CASSPSQVTSNTGELFF. The chain is built from TRBV19 and TRBJ2-2; D is ambiguous. The CDR3 is made up of 17 amino acids. V was trimmed by 5 bases and J by 0 bases, leaving 16 bases between them. Germline values: CDR1 LNHDA, CDR2 SQIVND (reference sequence).

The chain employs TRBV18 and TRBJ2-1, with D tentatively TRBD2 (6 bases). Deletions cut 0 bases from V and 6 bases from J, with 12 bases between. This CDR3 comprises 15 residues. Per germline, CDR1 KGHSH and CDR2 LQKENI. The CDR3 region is CASSPPSGASNEQFF. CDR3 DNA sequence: TGTGCCAGCTCACCACCTAGCGGAGCCAGCAATGAGCAGTTCTTC.